These 30 T cell receptor beta chains came from one sample sequenced in a study of radiotherapy plus CTLA-4 blockade in lung cancer. Produced via immunoSEQ multiplex PCR; TCRdb's table is partial and in-frame only. The sample carries over 60,000 clones, around nine tenths recorded once. The sample here was peripheral blood, taken from a patient treated with radiotherapy plus ipilimumab. The receptors were gathered from a human donor with non-small cell lung cancer who had stable disease on radiotherapy plus ipilimumab.

The CDR3 DNA follows: TGTGCCAGCAGCTTGGGGAAGAAGCGTTCCCTCCCCTACGAGCAGTACTTC. It encodes CASSLGKKRSLPYEQYF. The chain combines TRBV7-2 with TRBJ2-7; D not resolved. Trimming took off 3 bases at V and 2 bases at J, with 20 bases between the two ends. There are 17 residues in the CDR3. Germline V gene sequence: CDR1 SGHTA, CDR2 FQGNSA.

The rearrangement uses TRBV10-3 and TRBJ1-3; no definite D call. The ends were cut back, 4 bases at V and 8 bases at J, with 9 bases in the middle. Looked up from germline, CDR1 is ENHRY and CDR2 is SYGVKD. This CDR3 is built from 12 residues. The CDR3 loop is CAISVNGDTIYF. The DNA for the CDR3 is TGTGCCATCAGTGTAAACGGGGACACCATATATTTT.

This chain joins TRBV5-1 and TRBJ1-2, with TRBD1 matching 9 bases. The CDR3 totals 14 residues. Germline lookup yields CDR1 SGHRS and CDR2 YFSETQ. V shed 4 bases and J 6 bases; nucleotides not matched to a gene: 7. The DNA for the CDR3 is TGCGCCAGCAGCACACAGGGGGCGGGAAATGGCTACACCTTC. Its translation is CASSTQGAGNGYTF.

This clone was picked up one time. The V call is TRBV11-2, the J call TRBJ1-3; D is undetermined. This CDR3 is 17 amino acids long. The germline gives CDR1 SGHAT, CDR2 FQNNGV. Trimming took off 7 bases at V and 4 bases at J, with 23 bases between the two ends. The CDR3 here is CASILKGRERSGNTIYF. The CDR3 coding sequence is TGTGCCAGCATTCTCAAAGGACGGGAACGGAGCGGAAACACCATATATTTT.

This chain uses TRBV9 with TRBJ2-1, with D unclear. The CDR3 is 16 residues long. Germline CDR1 and CDR2: SGDLS and YYNGEE. V lost 0 bases and J 0 bases, leaving 10 bases between the germline ends. CDR3 sequence: CASSVVPGSSYNEQFF. The CDR3, as DNA: TGTGCCAGCAGCGTAGTGCCAGGTAGCTCCTACAATGAGCAGTTCTTC.

The V and J genes are TRBV6-4 and TRBJ2-2; 10 bases are shared with TRBD1. CDR1 and CDR2 from the germline V gene are MRHNA and SNTAGT. The CDR3 length is 17 residues. The ends lost 0 bases at V and 6 bases at J; junction bases unmatched: 7. The CDR3 region is CASSDSFAGTGAGELFF. The DNA for the CDR3 is TGTGCCAGCAGTGACTCGTTCGCCGGGACAGGGGCCGGGGAGCTGTTTTTT.

The chain combines TRBV10-3 with TRBJ2-1; D perhaps matches TRBD2 (5 bases). The length of the CDR3 is 14 residues. CDR1 ENHRY and CDR2 SYGVKD come from the germline V gene. The V and J ends lost 10 bases and 0 bases respectively, with 13 bases between them. The CDR3 DNA is TGTGCCACCTTCGCGGGTAGCTCCTACAATGAGCAGTTCTTC. Protein product: CATFAGSSYNEQFF.

The rearrangement links TRBV28 to TRBJ1-6, with 9 nucleotides matching TRBD1. Unmatched junction bases numbered 7, after V lost 3 bases and J lost 10 bases. Germline CDR1 MDHEN, CDR2 SYDVKM. This CDR3 has 15 residues. The CDR3 DNA follows: TGTGCCAGCAGTTTCCGGGACAGGGCGGTCTCACCCCTCCACTTT. Translating gives CASSFRDRAVSPLHF.

The chain is built from TRBV5-1 and TRBJ2-5; D not resolved. Germline V lookup: CDR1 SGHRS, CDR2 YFSETQ. V lost 0 bases to trimming and J lost 0 bases, with 9 bases between them. This CDR3 contains 15 residues. As DNA, the CDR3 is TGCGCCAGCAGCTTGGGGCCTACTCACCAAGAGACCCAGTACTTC. Amino acid sequence: CASSLGPTHQETQYF.

This clone was detected only once. V gene TRBV18 combines with J gene TRBJ2-1, with D unclear. Trimming shortened V by 3 bases and J by 0 bases, and 9 bases separated the two germline ends. The CDR3 contains 15 residues. Per germline, CDR1 KGHSH and CDR2 LQKENI. CDR3 sequence reads: CASSPRTSSYNEQFF. The DNA for the CDR3 is TGTGCCAGCTCACCCCGGACCTCCTCCTACAATGAGCAGTTCTTC. Full variable domain (missing parts from reference TRBV18 and TRBJ2-1): NAGVMQNPRHLVRRRGQEARLRCSPMKGHSHVYWYRQLPEEGLKFMVYLQKENIIDESGMPKERFSAEFPKEGPSILRIQQVVRGDSAAYFCASSPRTSSYNEQFFGPGTRLTVL.

V gene TRBV27 combines with J gene TRBJ1-2; possibly TRBD1 for D (6 bases). The CDR3 spans 15 residues. The germline CDR1 and CDR2 sequences are MNHEY and SMNVEV (reference sequence). V was cut by 3 bases and J by 3 bases, with 14 bases left in between. The CDR3 spells CASSFSPGADYGYTF. The DNA of the CDR3 is TGTGCCAGCAGTTTCTCGCCGGGGGCCGACTATGGCTACACCTTC.

This clone was observed a single time. The chain combines TRBV6-1 with TRBJ2-2; D not resolved. This CDR3 has 12 amino acids. V was trimmed by 6 bases and J by 4 bases, leaving 6 bases between them. CDR1 and CDR2 (germline): MNHNS, SASEGT. The chain's CDR3 is CASRTFTGELFF. CDR3 nucleotide sequence: TGTGCCAGCAGGACCTTCACCGGGGAGCTGTTTTTT.

The V and J genes are TRBV5-4 and TRBJ1-3, with D possibly matching TRBD1 (6 bases). With 0 bases removed from V and 0 bases from J, the gap between germline ends came to 16 bases. The CDR3 is 18 amino acids. Looked up from germline, CDR1 is SGHNT and CDR2 is YYREEE (reference sequence). CDR3: CASSLAFGGDYSGNTIYF. The CDR3, as DNA: TGTGCCAGCAGCTTGGCGTTCGGGGGCGATTACTCTGGAAACACCATATATTTT.

The gene calls are TRBV2 and TRBJ2-1, with 11 bases identical to TRBD2. CDR1 is SNHLY and CDR2 is FYNNEI in the germline V gene. J was trimmed by 5 bases and V by 0 bases; bases with no gene match: 6. This CDR3 is 17 amino acids long. CDR3 nucleotide sequence: TGTGCCAGCAGTGAAGCGCTTCAGGGACTAGCGGACAATGAGCAGTTCTTC. Translated: CASSEALQGLADNEQFF.

The CDR3 DNA reads as TGTGCCTGGAGCAAACAGGGTTCACCCCTCCACTTT. The encoded protein is CAWSKQGSPLHF. This chain joins TRBV30 and TRBJ1-6; D is perhaps TRBD1 (6 bases). This CDR3 is 12 amino acids long. Looked up from germline, CDR1 is GTSNPN and CDR2 is SVGIG (reference sequence). Trimming removed 3 bases at V and 9 bases at J, with 9 bases between. The whole variable domain, remainder taken from reference TRBV30 and TRBJ1-6, is SQTIHQWPATLVQPVGSPLSLECTVEGTSNPNLYWYRQAAGRGLQLLFYSVGIGQISSEVPQNLSASRPQDRQFILSSKKLLLSDSGFYLCAWSKQGSPLHFGNGTRLTVT.

The chain recombines TRBV19 with TRBJ1-3; D is unclear. In germline, CDR1 is LNHDA, CDR2 SQIVND (reference sequence). CDR3 length: 13 residues. V gave up 3 bases and J gave up 3 bases, with 6 bases separating them. Here the CDR3 reads CASSIEVGNTIYF. CDR3 coding DNA: TGTGCCAGTAGTATCGAGGTTGGAAACACCATATATTTT.

This clone was seen a single time. V and J are TRBV19 and TRBJ1-5; D not resolved. Germline CDR1 reads LNHDA; CDR2 reads SQIVND (reference sequence). V shed 5 bases and J shed 11 bases, with 10 bases lying between them. The CDR3 is 11 amino acids. The CDR3 bases are TGTGCCAGTAGTTCTCAAAGGACCCAGCATTTT. Translation gives CASSSQRTQHF.

This chain connects TRBV28 to TRBJ1-2; tentative D call: TRBD1 (6 bases). CDR3 length: 13 residues. V was cut by 5 bases and J by 4 bases, with 11 bases left in between. Germline V gene lookup returns CDR1 MDHEN and CDR2 SYDVKM. CDR3 nucleotides: TGTGCCAGCAGTCCGCGGACAGCCTATGGCTACACCTTC. It encodes CASSPRTAYGYTF.

J is TRBJ1-2 and V is TRBV2; unclear D gene. The germline V gene encodes CDR1 SNHLY and CDR2 FYNNEI. CDR3 length equals 15 residues. V lost 3 bases to trimming and J lost 0 bases, with 11 bases between them. The CDR3 protein is CASSEKQPTNYGYTF. For the CDR3, the DNA is TGTGCCAGCAGTGAGAAACAGCCTACTAACTATGGCTACACCTTC.

Remarks on this clone: Mismatch with germline at one junction end may stem from a read error. The chain combines TRBV7-8 with TRBJ1-2; weak D call: TRBD1 (6 bases). CDR3 size: 13 residues. CDR1 is SGHVS and CDR2 is FQNEAQ in the germline V gene. The CDR3 DNA sequence: TGTGCCAGCAGCTTATTGGACAGCTATGGCTGCACCTTC. Amino acid sequence: CASSLLDSYGCTF. Full variable domain (missing parts from reference TRBV7-8 and TRBJ1-2): GAGVSQSPRYKVAKRGQDVALRCDPISGHVSLFWYQQALGQGPEFLTYFQNEAQLDKSGLPSDRFFAERPEGSVSTLKIQRTQQEDSAVYLCASSLLDSYGCTFGSGTRLTVV.

This clone was picked up a small number of times. The J gene is TRBJ1-4, the V gene TRBV19, with D maybe TRBD1 (6 bases). Trimming pared 6 bases from V and 0 bases from J, leaving 8 bases between. Germline V gives CDR1 LNHDA, CDR2 SQIVND (reference sequence). The CDR3 is made up of 14 amino acids. The CDR3 loop reads CASRTGPTNEKLFF. CDR3 bases: TGTGCCAGTAGGACAGGTCCAACTAATGAAAAACTGTTTTTT.

This chain connects TRBV27 to TRBJ2-5; D may be TRBD1 or TRBD2 (5 bases each). This CDR3 spans 14 amino acids. CDR1 and CDR2 (germline): MNHEY, SMNVEV (reference sequence). V was clipped by 10 bases and J by 2 bases, with 17 bases between them. CDR3 residues: CATKFNGGQETQYF. CDR3 nucleotide sequence: TGTGCCACCAAGTTTAATGGGGGACAAGAGACCCAGTACTTC.

The chain links TRBV6-1 to TRBJ1-5; 8 nucleotides line up with TRBD1. V trimming: 6 bases; J trimming: 1 base; junction bases outside the gene matches: 5. This CDR3 spans 15 amino acids. Germline V CDR1 and CDR2: MNHNS, SASEGT. CDR3 nucleotides: TGTGCCAGCAGCCGACAGGGGACGAGCAATCAGCCCCAGCATTTT. Amino acid sequence: CASSRQGTSNQPQHF.

V is TRBV7-9 and J is TRBJ2-1; unclear D gene. V dropped 0 bases and J dropped 0 bases, with 6 bases sitting between them. Per germline, CDR1 SEHNR and CDR2 FQNEAQ (reference sequence). The CDR3 has 15 residues. The CDR3 DNA reads TGTGCCAGCAGCTTAGCGGGAAGCTCCTACAATGAGCAGTTCTTC. This codes for CASSLAGSSYNEQFF.

The chain employs TRBV2 and TRBJ2-2; D remains unclear. The germline CDR1 and CDR2 sequences are SNHLY and FYNNEI. With 3 bases removed from V and 4 bases from J, the gap between germline ends came to 6 bases. This CDR3 has 13 residues. The CDR3 reads CASSERVTGELFF. CDR3 in DNA: TGTGCCAGCAGTGAGAGAGTCACCGGGGAGCTGTTTTTT.

V usage is TRBV18 and J usage is TRBJ2-7; 9 positions agree with TRBD1. The CDR3 has 12 amino acids. The J segment lost 6 bases and the V segment lost 4 bases, leaving 1 base of the junction unmatched. CDR1 and CDR2 from the germline V gene are KGHSH and LQKENI. The CDR3 here is CASSRDRAEQYF. In DNA, the CDR3 is TGTGCCAGCTCACGGGACAGGGCCGAGCAGTACTTC.

The chain is built from TRBV5-1 and TRBJ2-2; 8 bases align to TRBD2. V dropped 5 bases and J dropped 1; count of bases not matched to a gene: 7. This CDR3 comprises 16 residues. CDR1 SGHRS and CDR2 YFSETQ come from the germline V gene. CDR3 region: CASRPSLAGNTGELFF. CDR3 sequence (DNA): TGCGCCAGCAGGCCCTCTCTAGCGGGGAACACCGGGGAGCTGTTTTTT.

The V gene is TRBV6-5, the J gene TRBJ1-6; TRBD1 is a possible D gene (5 bases). The CDR3 has 12 residues. Germline CDR1 and CDR2: MNHEY and SVGAGI. Deletions cut 2 bases from V and 13 bases from J, with 9 bases between. The CDR3 region has the DNA TGTGCCAGCAGTTACACAGGTTCGCCCCTCCACTTT. Residues: CASSYTGSPLHF.

The chain has TRBV6-5 and TRBJ1-1, with D unclear. This CDR3 spans 11 amino acids. Germline assignment: CDR1 MNHEY and CDR2 SVGAGI. Trimming pared 6 bases from V and 7 bases from J, leaving 9 bases between. DNA for the CDR3: TGTGCCAGCAGACGAAAGGGTGAAGCTTTCTTT. Translation gives CASRRKGEAFF.

The rearrangement joins TRBV15 to TRBJ2-1; 7 bases line up with TRBD2. Germline CDR1 LNHNV, CDR2 YYDKDF (reference sequence). The CDR3 sequence is 15 residues long. Trimming cost V 0 bases and J 6 bases; bases outside gene matches: 5. CDR3: CATSRDRLAANEQFF. The CDR3 bases are TGTGCCACCAGCAGAGATCGGCTAGCGGCCAATGAGCAGTTCTTC.